This TCR beta chain derives from a study of T cell responses to AZD1222 COVID-19 vaccine. Method: immunoSEQ multiplex PCR; TCRdb's copy keeps in-frame clones and lacks some. Altogether 190,000 or so clones are present, roughly nine tenths being singletons, with the ten largest covering 3% to 3.5%. Germline V gene sequence: CDR1 WNHNN, CDR2 SYGVQD (reference sequence). The CDR3 has 15 amino acids. Trimming took 6 bases from V and 3 from J, leaving 16 bases between them. This sequence originates from an adult who received the AZD1222 COVID-19 vaccine. V and J are TRBV10-1 and TRBJ2-3; the D call may be TRBD1 or TRBD2 (6 bases each). Sample: peripheral blood, taken 28 days after the second AZD1222 dose. Here the CDR3 reads CASSPSGAGTDTQYF. For the CDR3, the DNA is TGCGCCAGCAGCCCCTCGGGGGCCGGAACAGATACGCAGTATTTT.